Below, 8 T cell receptor beta chains from the same sample are listed, as sequenced in a study of tumor-infiltrating lymphocytes in primary liver carcinoma. Blood RNA originated from unsorted whole blood, with germline DNA additionally extracted. From 450 to 600 ng total RNA, TCR beta cDNA was generated with a primer in the constant region. Three nested multiplex PCR rounds, a slightly modified ARM-PCR method, built the TCR beta libraries. Primers for the first two PCR rounds were TRBV1-TRBV30 forward primers and a C-beta reverse primer (approximately 10 cycles per round). TCRdb redid the calling of the multiplex PCR reads with MiXCR, one entry per CDR3 protein. The profile covers fewer than 400,000 distinct CDR3 sequences, with nearly 60% appearing a single time and about 17% taken by the ten largest. Material for sequencing was peripheral blood. These receptor sequences come from a woman in her 30s with primary liver carcinoma and hepatitis B virus infection.

Concerning this clonotype: This may be a read error: a much more frequent sequence differs by one nucleotide. The chain recombines TRBV6-1 with TRBJ2-3; 8 bases fit TRBD2. Germline assignment: CDR1 MNHNS and CDR2 SASEGT. The CDR3 extends over 16 amino acids. In DNA form, the CDR3 reads TGTGCCAGCAGTGAGGTAGCGGGATTTAGCACAGATACGCGGTATTTT. Its protein is CASSEVAGFSTDTRYF.

This clonotype was found a few times. The V and J genes are TRBV10-3 and TRBJ2-1, with TRBD2 as a possible D gene (6 bases). V dropped 2 bases and J dropped 3 bases, with 17 bases sitting between them. This CDR3 region has 17 residues. In germline, CDR1 is ENHRY, CDR2 SYGVKD. The CDR3 DNA reads as TGTGCCATCAGTGAGCCCCCCCGGGGGAGGAGCTACAATGAGCAGTTCTTC. Amino acids: CAISEPPRGRSYNEQFF.

This clonotype was picked up many times. The J gene is TRBJ1-2, the V gene TRBV6-5, with D possibly being TRBD1 (5 bases). The CDR3 covers 13 residues. Germline V lookup: CDR1 MNHEY, CDR2 SVGAGI. Trimming cost V 10 bases and J 4 bases, with 16 bases left between them. CDR3 in amino acids: CATLDSRSYGYTF. The CDR3 DNA follows: TGTGCCACCCTAGACAGTCGCTCCTATGGCTACACCTTC.

This clonotype was found a few times. The rearrangement links TRBV6-5 to TRBJ1-1; TRBD1 matches at 8 bases. The CDR3 has 16 residues. The trim removed 0 bases at V and 4 bases at J, leaving 7 bases unmatched. CDR1 is MNHEY and CDR2 is SVGAGI in the germline V gene. DNA of the CDR3: TGTGCCAGCAGTTACTCGATGCAGGGGGCCTCCACTGAAGCTTTCTTT. Translation: CASSYSMQGASTEAFF.

Notes on this clonotype: This CDR3 fails to terminate in the conserved phenylalanine or tryptophan, so it likely reflects a read error. The genes are TRBV29-1 and TRBJ2-5; no firm D call. V was trimmed by 6 bases and J by 5 bases, leaving 19 bases between them. The CDR3 sequence is 14 residues long. CDR1 and CDR2 (germline): SQVTM, ANQGSEA. The CDR3 here is CSVPLGSGPETQYL. For the CDR3, the DNA is TGCAGCGTCCCACTGGGGTCCGGCCCGGAGACCCAGTACCTC.

The V call is TRBV5-5, the J call TRBJ2-1; D is undetermined. V dropped 4 bases and J dropped 7 bases, with 15 bases sitting between them. From germline, CDR1 is SGHKS and CDR2 YYEKEE (reference sequence). The CDR3 contains 14 residues. CDR3 nucleotide sequence: TGTGCCAGCAGCGTACTGCGTTCTAAGAATGAGCAGTTCTTC. This translates into CASSVLRSKNEQFF.

The chain carries TRBV6-6 and TRBJ2-2, with 7 bases fitting TRBD1. The trim removed 5 bases at V and 7 bases at J, leaving 13 bases unmatched. Germline CDR1 and CDR2: MNHNY and SVGAGI (reference sequence). The CDR3 contains 16 residues. The CDR3: CASSRISGTVNGELFF. The CDR3 DNA is TGTGCCAGCAGTCGAATCTCCGGGACAGTGAACGGGGAGCTGTTTTTT.

This clonotype is a singleton in its sample. A read error may account for a junction end that differs from germline. V usage is TRBV6-6 and J usage is TRBJ2-1, with TRBD2 identical over 12 bases. CDR1 is MNHNY, CDR2 SVGAGI, per germline (reference sequence). This CDR3 comprises 15 residues. CDR3 in amino acids: CANSYRTSGDNEQLF. CDR3 sequence (DNA): TGTGCCAACAGTTACAGGACTAGCGGGGACAATGAGCAGCTCTTC.